The rows below give T cell receptor beta chains drawn from one sample of a study of blood T cell repertoires in COVID-19. The assay was immunoSEQ multiplex PCR, and TCRdb's table has in-frame clones only and misses some. Counted here are roughly 130,000 clones, around 85% occurring once; the ten biggest clones make up 15% to 20%. Specimen: peripheral blood. These receptors all come from a woman aged 45-65 years with acute or convalescent COVID-19. Each CDR3 is given with its conserved first and last residue. The D gene is left open where the match is weak. Some rows mark clone size as missing; the rest say once, few, many or name a class of expanded clone.

>14|TRBD1|.|TRBV11-1|TRBJ1-1
CASSLERGTVEAFF
>14|TRBD1|.|TRBV5-1|TRBJ2-7
CASSTGQGVYEQYF
>13|.|.|TRBV5-1|TRBJ1-1
CASSIPGGTEAFF
>12|.|.|TRBV6-1|TRBJ1-2
CASSEVNRGYTF
>14|.|.|TRBV30|TRBJ1-1
CAWSVGPVNTEAFF
>16|.|once|TRBV29-1|TRBJ2-1
CSVGPHREGSYNEQFF
>16|.|.|TRBV5-1|TRBJ1-6
CASSLGGGVVHSPLHF
>15|TRBD2|.|TRBV4-2|TRBJ2-5
CASSQSYGGGETQYF
>15|TRBD1|.|TRBV6-1|TRBJ1-1
CASSARTGLGTEAFF
>13|.|few|TRBV10-3|TRBJ2-3
CAVNRAGTDTQYF
>17|.|.|TRBV19|TRBJ1-2
CASTFRPGATAVSGYTF
>15|TRBD2|.|TRBV11-3|TRBJ2-1
CASSLGTSGNDEQFF
>14|.|.|TRBV5-1|TRBJ2-3
CASSLGHPTDTQYF
>15|.|.|TRBV5-4|TRBJ1-6
CASSGRDSYNSPLHF
>17|.|.|TRBV2|TRBJ1-4
CASNLEGQPTTNEKLFF
>15|TRBD1|.|TRBV5-4|TRBJ1-2
CASSLQGALIYGYTF
>13|.|.|TRBV9|TRBJ2-1
CASSVGPAGEQFF
>13|.|.|TRBV2|TRBJ1-2
CASSESGNYGYTF
>12|.|.|TRBV19|TRBJ2-7
CASSRLGQEQYF
>14|TRBD1|.|TRBV3-1/TRBV3-2|TRBJ1-6
CASRPGTGVTPLHF
>15|.|.|TRBV28|TRBJ1-1
CASSSQSGRNTEAFF
>16|TRBD1|.|TRBV27|TRBJ1-4
CASSRDRGTTNEKLFF
>13|TRBD1|.|TRBV5-1|TRBJ2-3
CASSLAEDRGKYF
>19|TRBD1|few|TRBV18|TRBJ1-5
CASSPRPGQGKYGNQPQHF
>16|TRBD1|.|TRBV5-1|TRBJ1-1
CASSLRAGGLNTEAFF
>13|.|.|TRBV29-1|TRBJ1-1
CSVGDTLNTEAFF